This T cell receptor beta chain derives from a study of cytomegalovirus exposure and HLA in healthy donors. This clone was detected only once. Its antigen is still unknown. Overall study results and limits: The listing of approximately 160 TCR beta chains classed them as cytomegalovirus-associated.

The donors (healthy individuals) were bone marrow donors. The PCR had 60 Vbeta and 13 Jbeta primers. Clones were read by immunoSEQ multiplex PCR, and TCRdb kept only the in-frame ones, dropping some. The sample lists about 200,000 clones, about 78% occurring once. Looked up from germline, CDR1 is LNHNV and CDR2 is YYDKDF (reference sequence). V dropped 1 base and J dropped 1; count of bases not matched to a gene: 7. The CDR3 runs to 18 residues. This TCR derives from a woman under 40 in good health and CMV-seronegative. The sample taken for sequencing was PBMCs. The chain is built from TRBV15 and TRBJ2-1; 10 nucleotides match TRBD2. The CDR3 DNA sequence: TGTGCCACCAGCAGAGGGCTAGCGGGAGTGAGGTCCTACAATGAGCAGTTCTTC. It specifies CATSRGLAGVRSYNEQFF.